The present TCR beta chain was sequenced within a study of cytomegalovirus exposure and HLA in healthy donors. Study background: Out of about 179 million T cells, an earlier analysis found around 110 million unique TCR beta sequences in total.

The CDR3 is 12 amino acids. V shed 5 bases and J 4 bases; nucleotides not matched to a gene: 1. CDR1 is SEHNR and CDR2 is FQNEAQ in the germline V gene (reference sequence). A remark on this clone: Its antigen is not known.

Broader study findings: The study listed roughly 150 cytomegalovirus-associated TCR beta chains. Presence/absence analyses rested on an assumption that sequencing depth was roughly uniform across donors.

PCR involved 60 Vbeta and 13 Jbeta primers. The authors' processing: The authors later counted roughly 77 million unique TCR beta chains, 8.5 million to 13 million of them shared. The assay was immunoSEQ multiplex PCR, and TCRdb's table has in-frame clones only and misses some. The V and J calls and clone size were taken over from that table, and D and trimming were inferred from the DNA. Here the sample spans 100,000 to 150,000 clones, 87% being singletons. Sequences were obtained from PBMCs. The gene calls are TRBV7-9 and TRBJ2-7; 8 nucleotides align to TRBD1. The TCR was taken from a young woman in good health and CMV-seronegative. This CDR3 reads CASSRQGYEQYF. DNA of the CDR3: TGTGCCAGCAGCCGACAGGGGTACGAGCAGTACTTC.